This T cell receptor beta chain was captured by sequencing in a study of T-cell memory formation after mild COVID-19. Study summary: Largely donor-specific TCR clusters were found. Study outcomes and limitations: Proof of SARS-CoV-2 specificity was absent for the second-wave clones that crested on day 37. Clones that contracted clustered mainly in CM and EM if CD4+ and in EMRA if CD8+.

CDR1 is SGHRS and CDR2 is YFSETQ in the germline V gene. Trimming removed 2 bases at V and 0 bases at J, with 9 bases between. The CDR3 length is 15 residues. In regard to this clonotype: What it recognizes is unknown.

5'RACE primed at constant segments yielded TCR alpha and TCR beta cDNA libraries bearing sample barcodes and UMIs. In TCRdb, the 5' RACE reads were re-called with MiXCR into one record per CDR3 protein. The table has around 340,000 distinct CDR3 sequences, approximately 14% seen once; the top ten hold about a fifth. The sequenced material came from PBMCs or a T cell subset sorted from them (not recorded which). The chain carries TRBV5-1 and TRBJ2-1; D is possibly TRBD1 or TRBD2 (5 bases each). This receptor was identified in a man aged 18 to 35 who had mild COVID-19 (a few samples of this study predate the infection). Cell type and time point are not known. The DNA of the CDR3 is TGCGCCAGCAGCTTCCGGGACCCCTCCTACAATGAGCAGTTCTTC. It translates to CASSFRDPSYNEQFF. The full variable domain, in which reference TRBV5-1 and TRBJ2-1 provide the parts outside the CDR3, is KAGVTQTPRYLIKTRGQQVTLSCSPISGHRSVSWYQQTPGQGLQFLFEYFSETQRNKGNFPGRFSGRQFSNSRSEMNVSTLELGDSALYLCASSFRDPSYNEQFFGPGTRLTVL.